This T cell receptor (beta chain) came from a study of identical twins. The germline V gene has CDR1 ENHRY and CDR2 SYGVKD. The CDR3 totals 15 residues. After removal of 6 bases from V and 6 bases from J, the junction contained 8 bases not matched to a gene. Study-wide results and limits: Memory repertoires lacked the insertion deficit that abundant cord blood beta clonotypes showed.

Worth noting for this clonotype: What it binds is not known.

MiXCR, run by TCRdb on the 5' RACE reads, gives a single entry per CDR3 protein. The table lists 600,000 to 800,000 distinct CDR3 sequences, less than 25% of them singletons. These same records also appear under a second study, on T cells expressing NK-cell markers. That publication notes: HCMV seropositivity characterized seven of the eight sequenced donors, and seronegativity one. The contribution of dominant NKG2C+ clonotypes to CD8+ T cells in six or seven donors was roughly 1.0-7.5%. There were a handful of donors in whom these clonotypes also led the CD3+CD56-NKG2C+ fraction.

This clonotype was obtained from a woman between 18 and 30 years old in good health. V is TRBV10-3 and J is TRBJ2-1; 10 nucleotides align to TRBD2. The sequencing sample was made of PBMCs. The chain's CDR3 is CAIREREGPFNEQFF. CDR3 coding DNA: TGTGCCATCAGAGAGCGGGAGGGCCCTTTCAATGAGCAGTTCTTC.